This T cell receptor (beta chain) was identified in a study of blood T cell repertoires in COVID-19. About the study: COVID-19 samples from acute and convalescent phases originated in the United States, Italy and Spain. Nucleic acid was either cDNA or gDNA, and it came from T cells, B-cell-depleted T cells, or PBMCs.

V lost 5 bases to trimming and J lost 3 bases; unmatched junction nucleotides: 5. CDR3 length equals 16 residues. CDR1 and CDR2 (germline): SGHAT, FQNNGV. Authors' data handling: Reference gene primers were amplified, and this amplification served to estimate nucleated cell counts. TCRdb's copy holds only in-frame clones and misses some; the assay was immunoSEQ multiplex PCR. That table gives V, J and clone size, and the DNA gave D and trimming. This table holds some 99,000 clones, around 84% found once. The V call is TRBV11-2, the J call TRBJ2-4; 12 bases are shared with TRBD2. This clonotype was sampled from a woman of 80 years or more with active or convalescent COVID-19. Sequencing was done on a sample of peripheral blood. The CDR3 nucleotides read TGTGCCAGCAGCGTCGGACTAGCGGGAATCAAAAACATTCAGTACTTC. Amino acid sequence: CASSVGLAGIKNIQYF. Full variable domain (missing parts from reference TRBV11-2 and TRBJ2-4): EAGVAQSPRYKIIEKRQSVAFWCNPISGHATLYWYQQILGQGPKLLIQFQNNGVVDDSQLPKDRFSAERLKGVDSTLKIQPAKLEDSAVYLCASSVGLAGIKNIQYFGAGTRLSVL.